These 18 T cell receptor beta chains were sequenced from one sample in a study of cytomegalovirus exposure and HLA in healthy donors. It was with 60 Vbeta and 13 Jbeta primers that the PCR ran. The assay was immunoSEQ multiplex PCR, and TCRdb's table has in-frame clones only and misses some. Among under 30,000 clones listed, roughly 73% were seen once. The sample was PBMCs. Every receptor here comes from a male donor in good health and CMV-seronegative.

This clone has just one count. This chain links TRBV7-9 with TRBJ2-3; D not certain. Germline CDR1 reads SEHNR; CDR2 reads FQNEAQ (reference sequence). The V and J ends lost 5 bases and 6 bases respectively, with 9 bases between them. The CDR3 runs 12 residues. The CDR3 here is CASSTNLDTQYF. As DNA, the CDR3 is TGTGCCAGCAGCACCAACTTGGATACGCAGTATTTT.

The gene calls are TRBV4-3 and TRBJ2-2; D possibly corresponds to TRBD2 (5 bases). Germline CDR1 is LGHNA and CDR2 is YSLEER. This CDR3 region has 15 residues. Trimming shortened V by 0 bases and J by 8 bases, and 13 bases separated the two germline ends. CDR3 sequence (DNA): TGCGCCAGCAGCCAAGAGAGGGCTCTCCCGGGGGAGCTGTTTTTT. Translating gives CASSQERALPGELFF.

The table lists this clone with a count of one. This chain joins TRBV11-2 and TRBJ2-7, with D uncertain. Looked up from germline, CDR1 is SGHAT and CDR2 is FQNNGV. The V gene lost 6 bases and the J gene lost 0 bases, with 6 bases spanning the gap. The CDR3 totals 12 residues. CDR3 nucleotide sequence: TGTGCCAGCAGTCCTAGCTCCTACGAGCAGTACTTC. Encoded protein: CASSPSSYEQYF.

J is TRBJ2-2 and V is TRBV6-1, with D maybe TRBD2 (5 bases). Germline CDR1 is MNHNS and CDR2 is SASEGT. Trimming shortened V by 4 bases and J by 0 bases, and 9 bases separated the two germline ends. The CDR3 sequence is 15 residues long. CDR3 sequence reads: CASSAEGANTGELFF. The CDR3 nucleotides read TGTGCCAGCAGTGCCGAGGGAGCGAACACCGGGGAGCTGTTTTTT.

This clone was found once. The J gene is TRBJ2-5, the V gene TRBV4-1; TRBD1 aligns across 7 bases. This CDR3 has 18 amino acids. The V gene's germline CDR1 is MGHRA and CDR2 YSYEKL. The V and J ends lost 0 bases and 5 bases, in that order; junction bases with no gene match: 15. DNA of the CDR3: TGCGCCAGCAGCCAAGACCCACCCAGGGGGTACGTTTCGGAGACCCAGTACTTC. Translating gives CASSQDPPRGYVSETQYF.

The chain couples TRBV9 to TRBJ2-2; 12 positions agree with TRBD2. CDR3 size: 18 residues. CDR1 is SGDLS, CDR2 YYNGEE, per germline. V lost 2 bases and J lost 4; bases outside the gene matches: 9. The DNA of the CDR3 is TGTGCCAGCAGCGTGTCTAGCGGGGGGGCCGTCAGCACCGGGGAGCTGTTTTTT. Encoded protein: CASSVSSGGAVSTGELFF.

This clone was detected only a few times. V usage is TRBV4-1 and J usage is TRBJ2-5, with TRBD1 matching over 10 bases. The CDR3 consists of 15 residues. Germline CDR1 MGHRA, CDR2 YSYEKL. After removal of 1 base from V and 3 bases from J, the junction contained 2 bases not matched to a gene. CDR3 sequence: CASSQVGTGEETQYF. In DNA form, the CDR3 reads TGCGCCAGCAGCCAAGTTGGGACAGGGGAAGAGACCCAGTACTTC.

The CDR3 coding sequence is TGTGCCAGCACTGGCGGGGGGCGGGAGACCCAGTACTTC. Translating gives CASTGGGRETQYF. The chain combines TRBV2 with TRBJ2-5; 8 nucleotides match TRBD2. The CDR3 extends over 13 amino acids. The germline CDR1 and CDR2 sequences are SNHLY and FYNNEI. V dropped 7 bases and J dropped 5; count of bases not matched to a gene: 6.

The table lists this clone with a count of one. V and J are TRBV5-4 and TRBJ2-3, with 9 bases matching TRBD1. This CDR3 is 13 amino acids long. CDR1 SGHNT and CDR2 YYREEE come from the germline V gene (reference sequence). V dropped 10 bases and J dropped 2; count of bases not matched to a gene: 5. CDR3 protein: CAAKQGATDTQYF. Here the CDR3 DNA reads TGTGCCGCAAAACAGGGGGCCACAGATACGCAGTATTTT.

This chain uses TRBV27 with TRBJ2-1, with 10 bases that match TRBD1. This CDR3 is built from 15 residues. V was clipped by 6 bases and J by 6 bases; unmatched bases: 8. Germline CDR1 and CDR2: MNHEY and SMNVEV (reference sequence). This CDR3 reads CASRAGQGGLNEQFF. For the CDR3, the DNA is TGTGCCAGCAGGGCCGGACAGGGGGGGCTCAATGAGCAGTTCTTC.

The chain is built from TRBV30 and TRBJ2-1, with TRBD2 matching 10 bases. Germline CDR1 and CDR2: GTSNPN and SVGIG (reference sequence). Trimming at V came to 6 bases and at J to 5 bases, leaving 10 bases not matched to a gene. The CDR3 totals 15 residues. CDR3 residues: CACRVAGGPHNEQFF. CDR3 in DNA: TGTGCCTGTCGAGTAGCGGGGGGCCCCCACAATGAGCAGTTCTTC.

J is TRBJ2-5 and V is TRBV6-5; TRBD1 matches 11 bases. The better agreement between TRBJ2-7 and the DNA end casts doubt on the J call. Germline V gives CDR1 MNHEY, CDR2 SVGAGI. This CDR3 spans 15 amino acids. The CDR3, as DNA: TGTGCCAGCGTAAGGACAGGGGGCCCCTCCTACGAGCAGTACTTC. Translation gives CASVRTGGPSYEQYF.

This sequence joins TRBV11-2 and TRBJ2-1; perhaps TRBD2 as D (6 bases). The CDR3 is 15 residues long. The germline V and J ends were trimmed by 7 bases and 1 base, with 14 bases remaining between them. CDR1 SGHAT and CDR2 FQNNGV come from the germline V gene. CDR3 nucleotides: TGTGCCAGCATCCTCGGAGGGAGATCCTACAATGAGCAGTTCTTC. This encodes CASILGGRSYNEQFF.

Written as DNA, the CDR3 is TGCAGCGTCAGACAGGACGGCTCTGGGGCCAACGTCCTGACTTTC. As protein: CSVRQDGSGANVLTF. The rearrangement joins TRBV29-1 to TRBJ2-6; maybe TRBD1 (6 bases). The CDR3 spans 15 residues. V gave up 6 bases and J gave up 0 bases, with 12 bases separating them. Germline lookup yields CDR1 SQVTM and CDR2 ANQGSEA.

V gene TRBV4-2 combines with J gene TRBJ1-4, with TRBD1 matching over 9 bases. The germline CDR1 and CDR2 sequences are LGHNA and YNFKEQ. This CDR3 has 16 residues. Losses at the gene ends were 1 base for V and 8 bases for J; bases not matched to a gene: 8. DNA of the CDR3: TGTGCCAGCAGCCAAGCAGCGGGACAGGGAAACGAAAAACTGTTTTTT. Amino acid sequence: CASSQAAGQGNEKLFF.

In the case of this clone: The germline gene is not matched at one end of the junction; a read error may be the cause. Other DNA sequences in the same sample also yield this CDR3. The chain employs TRBV7-2 and TRBJ2-5; 11 bases align to TRBD2. Germline V CDR1 and CDR2: SGHTA, FQGNSA. There are 15 residues in the CDR3. CDR3 sequence reads: CASSTSGGSGETQYF. CDR3 bases: TGCGCCAGCAGCACTAGCGGGGGAAGTGGAGAGACCCAGTACTTC. Variable domain in full (rest from reference TRBV7-2 and TRBJ2-5): GAGVSQSPSNKVTEKGKDVELRCDPISGHTALYWYRQSLGQGLEFLIYFQGNSAPDKSGLPSDRFSAERTGGSVSTLTIQRTQQEDSAVYLCASSTSGGSGETQYFGPGTRLLVL.

V is TRBV6-1 and J is TRBJ2-3; D possibly corresponds to TRBD2 (6 bases). This CDR3 spans 14 amino acids. V lost 8 bases and J lost 6, with 18 bases in between. The V gene's germline CDR1 is MNHNS and CDR2 SASEGT. CDR3 sequence reads: CASGRDFRVDTQYF. The CDR3 DNA sequence: TGTGCCAGCGGACGGGACTTCCGGGTCGATACGCAGTATTTT.

J is TRBJ1-2 and V is TRBV5-4; D perhaps matches TRBD1 (6 bases). V dropped 2 bases and J dropped 8 bases, with 25 bases sitting between them. The CDR3 is 17 residues long. The germline gives CDR1 SGHNT, CDR2 YYREEE (reference sequence). CDR3 region: CASSLIYAGQKSQGYTF. In nucleotides, the CDR3 is TGTGCCAGCAGCTTAATTTACGCTGGACAGAAAAGTCAAGGCTACACCTTC.